This TCR beta chain was profiled in a study of blood T cell repertoires in COVID-19. Looking at the study overall: Spain, Italy and the United States supplied samples that represented acute and convalescent COVID-19. T cells, B-cell-depleted T cells, or PBMCs provided the cDNA or gDNA that served as material.

Authors' processing steps: Reference gene primer amplification in the assay estimated nucleated cell counts. Only in-frame clones appear in the TCRdb table, and some are missing; sequencing was by immunoSEQ multiplex PCR. For V, J and clone size, that table is used; D and trimming come from the DNA. The data contain some 140,000 clones, around 79% of them singletons. This CDR3 has 14 amino acids. The V gene end was trimmed by 4 bases and the J gene end by 4 bases; junction bases not matched to a gene: 1. Germline V gene lookup returns CDR1 SGHTA and CDR2 FQGTGA. This receptor was taken from a man between 60 and 75 years old with acute or convalescent COVID-19. This chain uses TRBV7-3 with TRBJ2-3, with 11 bases identical to TRBD2. Sequencing was performed on peripheral blood. CDR3: CASSSTSGADTQYF. In DNA, the CDR3 is TGTGCCAGCAGCTCGACTAGCGGGGCAGATACGCAGTATTTT.